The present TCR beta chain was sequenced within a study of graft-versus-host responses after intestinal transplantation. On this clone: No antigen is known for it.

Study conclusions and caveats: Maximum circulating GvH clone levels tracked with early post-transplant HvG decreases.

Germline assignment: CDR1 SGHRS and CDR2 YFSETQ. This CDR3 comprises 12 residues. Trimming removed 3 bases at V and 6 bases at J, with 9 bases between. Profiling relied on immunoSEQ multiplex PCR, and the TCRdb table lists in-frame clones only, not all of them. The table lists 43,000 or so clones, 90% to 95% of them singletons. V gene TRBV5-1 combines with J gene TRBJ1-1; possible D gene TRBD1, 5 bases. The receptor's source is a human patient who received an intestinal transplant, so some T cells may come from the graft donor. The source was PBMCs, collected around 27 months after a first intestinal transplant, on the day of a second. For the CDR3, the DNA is TGCGCCAGCAGCTGGCAGGGTTCTGAAGCTTTCTTT. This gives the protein CASSWQGSEAFF.